Below are 19 T cell receptor beta chains sequenced from a single sample in a study of cytomegalovirus exposure and HLA in healthy donors. The PCR ran on 60 Vbeta and 13 Jbeta primers. Libraries were prepared by immunoSEQ multiplex PCR; TCRdb keeps only in-frame clonotypes and omits some of them. The data show about 140,000 clones, roughly 80% seen once. The sequencing input was PBMCs. The receptor set was obtained from a man aged 35 to 55 in good health and CMV-seronegative.

The gene calls are TRBV13 and TRBJ1-1; weak D call: TRBD1 (5 bases). Looked up from germline, CDR1 is PRHDT and CDR2 is FYEKMQ (reference sequence). The germline V and J ends were trimmed by 5 bases and 1 base, with 8 bases remaining between them. The CDR3 spans 13 residues. The CDR3 DNA is TGTGCCAGCAGCCGGGGGGAGAACACTGAAGCTTTCTTT. Protein product: CASSRGENTEAFF.

V usage is TRBV27 and J usage is TRBJ2-2, with D maybe TRBD2 (7 bases). Germline V gives CDR1 MNHEY, CDR2 SMNVEV (reference sequence). This CDR3 is 14 amino acids long. Trimming cost V 6 bases and J 4 bases, with 12 bases left between them. CDR3 bases: TGTGCCAGCAGGGGGGGGCACCTCACCGGGGAGCTGTTTTTT. It specifies CASRGGHLTGELFF.

The V call is TRBV5-5, the J call TRBJ1-6; a weak D match, TRBD1 (6 bases). Trimming left V 5 bases short and J 4 bases short, with 13 bases between. This CDR3 is 15 amino acids long. In germline, CDR1 is SGHKS, CDR2 YYEKEE (reference sequence). DNA of the CDR3: TGTGCCAGCAGGCCGTCGGACAGTTATAATTCACCCCTCCACTTT. Translating gives CASRPSDSYNSPLHF.

The V gene is TRBV18, the J gene TRBJ1-2; the D is unclear. CDR1 is KGHSH and CDR2 is LQKENI in the germline V gene. The V and J ends lost 4 bases and 3 bases respectively, with 15 bases between them. This CDR3 comprises 15 residues. CDR3 in amino acids: CASSLKLNGDYGYTF. DNA for the CDR3: TGTGCCAGCTCACTTAAACTAAACGGGGACTATGGCTACACCTTC.

J is TRBJ1-2 and V is TRBV29-1; D unresolved. Germline V gene data show CDR1 as SQVTM and CDR2 as ANQGSEA. Trimming shortened V by 0 bases and J by 5 bases, and 7 bases separated the two germline ends. This CDR3 spans 12 amino acids. CDR3 in amino acids: CSVEDRSYGYTF. The CDR3 DNA reads TGCAGCGTTGAAGATCGTTCTTATGGCTACACCTTC. The complete variable domain, with remaining parts taken from reference TRBV29-1 and TRBJ1-2, reads SAVISQKPSRDICQRGTSLTIQCQVDSQVTMMFWYRQQPGQSLTLIATANQGSEATYESGFVIDKFPISRPNLTFSTLTVSNMSPEDSSIYLCSVEDRSYGYTFGSGTRLTVV.

The chain joins TRBV19 to TRBJ2-1; no reliable D call. The germline V gene encodes CDR1 LNHDA and CDR2 SQIVND (reference sequence). Trimming shortened V by 2 bases and J by 9 bases, and 5 bases separated the two germline ends. This CDR3 has 11 amino acids. The CDR3 reads CASSIKSEQFF. The DNA for the CDR3 is TGTGCCAGTAGTATAAAGAGTGAGCAGTTCTTC. Combining the CDR3 with reference TRBV19 and TRBJ2-1 gives the whole variable domain DGGITQSPKYLFRKEGQNVTLSCEQNLNHDAMYWYRQDPGQGLRLIYYSQIVNDFQKGDIAEGYSVSREKKESFPLTVTSAQKNPTAFYLCASSIKSEQFFGPGTRLTVL.

This rearrangement joins TRBV7-6 to TRBJ1-1, with 7 bases lining up with TRBD1. J lost 0 bases, V lost 5 bases, and 15 bases had no gene match. This CDR3 has 18 residues. Germline V CDR1 and CDR2: SGHVS, FNYEAQ. The CDR3 spells CASSVGRGTAKMNTEAFF. The CDR3 bases are TGTGCCAGCAGCGTAGGCCGTGGGACAGCTAAGATGAACACTGAAGCTTTCTTT. The complete variable domain, with remaining parts taken from reference TRBV7-6 and TRBJ1-1, reads GAGVSQSPRYKVTKRGQDVALRCDPISGHVSLYWYRQALGQGPEFLTYFNYEAQQDKSGLPNDRFSAERPEGSISTLTIQRTEQRDSAMYRCASSVGRGTAKMNTEAFFGQGTRLTVV.

V gene TRBV5-1 combines with J gene TRBJ2-7, with 10 bases identical to TRBD1. There are 14 residues in the CDR3. CDR1 is SGHRS and CDR2 is YFSETQ in the germline V gene. Unmatched junction bases numbered 2, after V lost 0 bases and J lost 5 bases. Here the CDR3 reads CASSLAGTGDEQYF. The DNA for the CDR3 is TGCGCCAGCAGCTTGGCCGGGACAGGGGACGAGCAGTACTTC. The variable domain in full, completed from reference TRBV5-1 and TRBJ2-7, reads KAGVTQTPRYLIKTRGQQVTLSCSPISGHRSVSWYQQTPGQGLQFLFEYFSETQRNKGNFPGRFSGRQFSNSRSEMNVSTLELGDSALYLCASSLAGTGDEQYFGPGTRLTVT.

The chain couples TRBV6-5 to TRBJ2-5; possible D gene TRBD1, 5 bases. The ends were cut back, 0 bases at V and 4 bases at J, with 12 bases in the middle. This CDR3 is built from 15 residues. Germline lookup yields CDR1 MNHEY and CDR2 SVGAGI. The CDR3, as DNA: TGTGCCAGCAGTTACTCGCGGCAGGGTCGAGAGACCCAGTACTTC. This gives the protein CASSYSRQGRETQYF.

The V and J genes are TRBV11-2 and TRBJ1-2, with D possibly TRBD1 on 5 matching bases. The germline V gene encodes CDR1 SGHAT and CDR2 FQNNGV. V lost 5 bases to trimming and J lost 8 bases, with 24 bases between them. There are 16 residues in the CDR3. In DNA form, the CDR3 reads TGTGCCAGCAGCCAAGCGGGGACCCAATCCCCTATCGGCTACACCTTC. Translating gives CASSQAGTQSPIGYTF.

This clone was detected only once. The chain employs TRBV10-2 and TRBJ2-3; TRBD2 aligns across 11 bases. The J segment lost 4 bases and the V segment lost 6 bases, leaving 6 bases of the junction unmatched. Germline assignment: CDR1 WSHSY and CDR2 SAAADI. This CDR3 region has 15 residues. CDR3 nucleotides: TGCGCCAGCAGGGCTAGCGGGGGGTGGCCAGATACGCAGTATTTT. Protein product: CASRASGGWPDTQYF.

The CDR3 protein is CATSREGALNTEAFF. CDR3 DNA: TGTGCCACCAGCAGAGAAGGGGCGCTGAACACTGAAGCTTTCTTT. The V and J genes are TRBV15 and TRBJ1-1, with TRBD1 as a possible D gene (5 bases). Germline CDR1 reads LNHNV; CDR2 reads YYDKDF (reference sequence). This CDR3 is built from 15 residues. Between the trimmed V and J ends, which lost 0 bases and 0 bases, there was a span of 8 bases.

V usage is TRBV7-2 and J usage is TRBJ2-2, with D possibly matching TRBD1 (6 bases). Germline-derived CDR1 and CDR2 are SGHTA and FQGNSA. The CDR3 length is 15 residues. Trimming removed 5 bases at V and 5 bases at J, with 15 bases between. The CDR3 DNA is TGTGCCAGCAGCCCAGCGCCTGGGACAACCGGGGAGCTGTTTTTT. As protein: CASSPAPGTTGELFF.

V is TRBV27 and J is TRBJ2-7; TRBD1 aligns across 9 bases. The J segment lost 2 bases and the V segment lost 6 bases, leaving 5 bases of the junction unmatched. Germline values: CDR1 MNHEY, CDR2 SMNVEV (reference sequence). This CDR3 has 14 residues. CDR3 residues: CASREDRGTYEQYF. The CDR3 DNA is TGTGCCAGCAGGGAGGACAGGGGCACCTACGAGCAGTACTTC.

This clone has just one count. CDR3 in DNA: TGTGCCAGCAGCTTTGGGGACTACAGCACAGATACGCAGTATTTT. It yields the protein CASSFGDYSTDTQYF. The chain joins TRBV11-2 to TRBJ2-3; 7 nucleotides line up with TRBD2. Germline assignment: CDR1 SGHAT and CDR2 FQNNGV. Germline trimming cut 3 bases from V and 0 bases from J; bases unmatched to any gene: 3. The CDR3 is 15 amino acids.

The chain combines TRBV4-3 with TRBJ2-5, with 11 bases matching TRBD1. The CDR3 has 18 amino acids. In germline, CDR1 is LGHNA, CDR2 YSLEER. V shed 0 bases, J shed 5 bases, and the junction held 11 bases outside the gene matches. CDR3 region: CASSQDRGGQGVGETQYF. The CDR3 DNA sequence: TGCGCCAGCAGCCAAGATCGCGGGGGACAGGGGGTTGGGGAGACCCAGTACTTC.

This chain joins TRBV6-1 and TRBJ2-5, with 8 bases that match TRBD2. V was clipped by 2 bases and J by 5 bases; unmatched bases: 7. Germline lookup yields CDR1 MNHNS and CDR2 SASEGT. The length of the CDR3 is 15 residues. This CDR3 reads CASSESGGGGETQYF. CDR3 bases: TGTGCCAGCAGTGAATCGGGGGGGGGAGGGGAGACCCAGTACTTC.

The chain combines TRBV18 with TRBJ2-1; TRBD2 aligns across 9 bases. Germline V gene lookup returns CDR1 KGHSH and CDR2 LQKENI. The CDR3 has 15 residues. The V segment lost 3 bases and the J segment 15 bases; nucleotides outside the gene matches: 15. Here the CDR3 reads CASSPPGGLAGSLFF. CDR3 DNA sequence: TGTGCCAGCTCACCTCCCGGTGGCCTAGCGGGGTCTCTGTTCTTC.

V usage is TRBV6-1 and J usage is TRBJ2-7; a weak D match, TRBD1 (5 bases). The CDR3 runs to 15 residues. Germline CDR1 and CDR2: MNHNS and SASEGT. The ends were cut back, 6 bases at V and 3 bases at J, with 18 bases in the middle. The CDR3 coding sequence is TGTGCCAGCAGCACCCCCCAGGGCCTCAGCTACGAGCAGTACTTC. The encoded protein is CASSTPQGLSYEQYF.